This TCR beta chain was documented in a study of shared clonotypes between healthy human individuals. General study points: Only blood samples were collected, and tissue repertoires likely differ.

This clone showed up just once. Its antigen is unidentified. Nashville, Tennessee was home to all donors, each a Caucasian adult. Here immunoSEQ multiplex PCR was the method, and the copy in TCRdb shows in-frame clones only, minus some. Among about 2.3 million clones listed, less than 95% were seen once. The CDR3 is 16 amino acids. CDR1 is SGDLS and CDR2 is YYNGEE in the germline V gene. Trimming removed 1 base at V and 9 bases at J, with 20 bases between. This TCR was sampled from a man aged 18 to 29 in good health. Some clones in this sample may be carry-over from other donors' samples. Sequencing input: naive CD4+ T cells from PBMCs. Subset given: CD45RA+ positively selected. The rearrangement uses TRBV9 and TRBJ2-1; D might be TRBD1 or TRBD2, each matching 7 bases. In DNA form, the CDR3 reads TGTGCCAGCAGCGTACAGGGGGGGCAGCTTTGGAGTGAGCAGTTCTTC. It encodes CASSVQGGQLWSEQFF.